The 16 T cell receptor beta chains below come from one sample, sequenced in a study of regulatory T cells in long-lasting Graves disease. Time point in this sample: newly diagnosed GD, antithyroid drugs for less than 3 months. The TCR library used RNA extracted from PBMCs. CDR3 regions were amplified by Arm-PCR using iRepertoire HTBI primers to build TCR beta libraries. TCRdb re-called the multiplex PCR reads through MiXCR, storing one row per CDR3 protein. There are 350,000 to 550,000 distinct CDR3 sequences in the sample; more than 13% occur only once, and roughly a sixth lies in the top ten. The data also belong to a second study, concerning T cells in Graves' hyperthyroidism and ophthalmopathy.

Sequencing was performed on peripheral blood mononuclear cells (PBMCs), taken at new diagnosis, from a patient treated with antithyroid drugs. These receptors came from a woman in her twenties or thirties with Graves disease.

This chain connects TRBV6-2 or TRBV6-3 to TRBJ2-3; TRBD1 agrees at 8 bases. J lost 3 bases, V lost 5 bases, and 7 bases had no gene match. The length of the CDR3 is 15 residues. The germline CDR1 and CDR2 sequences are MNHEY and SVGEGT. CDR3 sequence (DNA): TGTGCCAGCAGTACTCAGGGGGCGCAGACAGATACGCAGTATTTT. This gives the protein CASSTQGAQTDTQYF.

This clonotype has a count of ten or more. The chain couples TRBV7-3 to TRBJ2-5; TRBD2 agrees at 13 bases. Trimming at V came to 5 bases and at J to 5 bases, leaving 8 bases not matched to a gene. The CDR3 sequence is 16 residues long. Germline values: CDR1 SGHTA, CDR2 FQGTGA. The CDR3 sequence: CASSRTSGRRIETQYF. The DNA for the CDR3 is TGTGCCAGCAGCCGGACTAGCGGGAGAAGGATCGAGACCCAGTACTTC.

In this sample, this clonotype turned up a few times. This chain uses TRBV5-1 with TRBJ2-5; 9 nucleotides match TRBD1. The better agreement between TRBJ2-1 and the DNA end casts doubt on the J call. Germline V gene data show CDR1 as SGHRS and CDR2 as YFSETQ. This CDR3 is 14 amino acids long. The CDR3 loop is CASSRDRGVNEQFF. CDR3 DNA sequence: TGCGCCAGCAGCCGCGACAGGGGGGTAAATGAGCAGTTCTTC.

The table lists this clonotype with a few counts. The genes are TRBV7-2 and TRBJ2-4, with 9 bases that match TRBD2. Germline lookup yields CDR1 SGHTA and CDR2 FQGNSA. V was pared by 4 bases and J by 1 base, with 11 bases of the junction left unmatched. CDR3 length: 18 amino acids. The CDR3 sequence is CASSYGGGRAEAKNIQYF. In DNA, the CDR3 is TGTGCCAGCAGCTACGGGGGCGGGAGGGCCGAGGCCAAAAACATTCAGTACTTC.

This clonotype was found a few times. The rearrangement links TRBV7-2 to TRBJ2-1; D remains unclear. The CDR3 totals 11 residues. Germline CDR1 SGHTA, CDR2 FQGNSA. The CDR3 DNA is TGTGCGGCCGAGAAAGGCAATGAGCAGTTCTTC. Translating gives CAAEKGNEQFF.

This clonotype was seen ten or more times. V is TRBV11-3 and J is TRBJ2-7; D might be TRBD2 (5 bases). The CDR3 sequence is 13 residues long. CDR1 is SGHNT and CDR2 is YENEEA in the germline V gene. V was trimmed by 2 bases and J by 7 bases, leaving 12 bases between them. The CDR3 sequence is CASSLNQLGEQYF. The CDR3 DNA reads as TGTGCCAGCAGCTTAAATCAACTAGGGGAGCAGTACTTC.

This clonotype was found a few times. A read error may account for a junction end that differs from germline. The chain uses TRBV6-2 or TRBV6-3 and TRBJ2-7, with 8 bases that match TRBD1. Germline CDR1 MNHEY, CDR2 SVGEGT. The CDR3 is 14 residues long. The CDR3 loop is CASSAGGQGVICEF. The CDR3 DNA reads TGTGCCAGCAGTGCTGGAGGACAGGGTGTAATCTGTGAGTTC.

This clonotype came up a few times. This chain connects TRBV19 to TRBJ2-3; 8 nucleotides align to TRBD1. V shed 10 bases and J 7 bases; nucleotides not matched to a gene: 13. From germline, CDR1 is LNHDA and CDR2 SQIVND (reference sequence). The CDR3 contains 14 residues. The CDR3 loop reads CATSKRQGAHTQYF. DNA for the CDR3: TGTGCCACCTCTAAGAGGCAGGGGGCTCATACGCAGTATTTT.

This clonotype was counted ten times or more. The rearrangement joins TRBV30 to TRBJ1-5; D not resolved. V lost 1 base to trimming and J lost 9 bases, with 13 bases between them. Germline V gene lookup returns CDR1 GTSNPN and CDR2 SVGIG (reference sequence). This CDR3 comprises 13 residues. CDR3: CAWSGHRFSPQHF. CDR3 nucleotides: TGTGCCTGGAGTGGTCACCGTTTCTCGCCCCAGCATTTT. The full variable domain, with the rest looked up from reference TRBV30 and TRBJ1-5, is SQTIHQWPATLVQPVGSPLSLECTVEGTSNPNLYWYRQAAGRGLQLLFYSVGIGQISSEVPQNLSASRPQDRQFILSSKKLLLSDSGFYLCAWSGHRFSPQHFGDGTRLSIL.

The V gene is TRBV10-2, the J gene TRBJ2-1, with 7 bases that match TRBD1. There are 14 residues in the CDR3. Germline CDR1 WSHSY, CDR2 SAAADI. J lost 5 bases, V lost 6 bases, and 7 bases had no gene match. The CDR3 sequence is CASRSTGVDNEQFF. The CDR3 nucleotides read TGCGCCAGCAGATCCACAGGGGTCGACAATGAGCAGTTCTTC.

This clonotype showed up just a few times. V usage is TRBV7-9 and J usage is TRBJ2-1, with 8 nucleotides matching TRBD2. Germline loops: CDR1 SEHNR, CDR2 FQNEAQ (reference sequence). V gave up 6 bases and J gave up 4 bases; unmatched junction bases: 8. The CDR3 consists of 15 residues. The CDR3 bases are TGTGCCAGCAGACTCGACCGGGAGGGGTACAATGAGCAGTTCTTC. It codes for CASRLDREGYNEQFF.

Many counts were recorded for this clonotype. For the CDR3, the DNA is TGTGCCAGCAGCTTAGAGGTCGGGGGCTACACCTTC. Amino acid sequence: CASSLEVGGYTF. The chain recombines TRBV7-2 with TRBJ1-2; D unclear. The CDR3 consists of 12 residues. Germline V lookup: CDR1 SGHTA, CDR2 FQGNSA. Trimming removed 1 base from V and 8 bases from J, with 8 bases in between.

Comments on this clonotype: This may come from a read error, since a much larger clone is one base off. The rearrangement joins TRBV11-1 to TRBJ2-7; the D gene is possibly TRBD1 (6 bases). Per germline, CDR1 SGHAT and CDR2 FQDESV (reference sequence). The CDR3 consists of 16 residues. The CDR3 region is CAGSPQGGLLSYEQYF. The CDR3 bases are TGTGCCGGCAGCCCCCAAGGGGGATTACTCTCCTACGAGCAGTACTTC.

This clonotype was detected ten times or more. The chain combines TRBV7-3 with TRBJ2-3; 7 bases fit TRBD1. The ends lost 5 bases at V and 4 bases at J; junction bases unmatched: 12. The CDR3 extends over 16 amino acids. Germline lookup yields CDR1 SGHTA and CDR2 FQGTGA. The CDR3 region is CASSPLGRGGPDTQYF. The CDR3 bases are TGTGCCAGCAGCCCCCTGGGTCGAGGGGGCCCAGATACGCAGTATTTT.

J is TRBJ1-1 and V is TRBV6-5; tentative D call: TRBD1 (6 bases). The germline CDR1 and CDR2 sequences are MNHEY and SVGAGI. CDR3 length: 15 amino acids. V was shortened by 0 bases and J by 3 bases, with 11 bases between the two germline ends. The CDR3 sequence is CASSYSSPGDTEAFF. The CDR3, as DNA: TGTGCCAGCAGTTACTCGAGCCCAGGGGACACTGAAGCTTTCTTT.

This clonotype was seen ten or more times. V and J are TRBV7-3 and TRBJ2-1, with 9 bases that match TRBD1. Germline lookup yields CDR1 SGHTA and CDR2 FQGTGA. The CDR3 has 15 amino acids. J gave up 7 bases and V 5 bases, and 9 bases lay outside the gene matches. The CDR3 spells CASSAGGQGENEQFF. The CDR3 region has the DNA TGTGCCAGCAGCGCCGGGGGACAGGGTGAGAATGAGCAGTTCTTC.